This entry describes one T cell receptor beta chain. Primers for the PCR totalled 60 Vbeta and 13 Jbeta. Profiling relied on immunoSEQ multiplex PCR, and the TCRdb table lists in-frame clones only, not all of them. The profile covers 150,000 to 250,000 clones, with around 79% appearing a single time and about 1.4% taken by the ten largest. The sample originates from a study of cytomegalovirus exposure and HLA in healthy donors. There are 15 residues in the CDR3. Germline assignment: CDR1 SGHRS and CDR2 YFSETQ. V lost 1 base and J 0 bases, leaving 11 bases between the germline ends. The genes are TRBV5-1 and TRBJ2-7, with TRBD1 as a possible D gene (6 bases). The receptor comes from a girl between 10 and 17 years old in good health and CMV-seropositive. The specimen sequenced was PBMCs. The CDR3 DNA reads TGCGCCAGCAGCTTGTATCCGGACAGCTCCTACGAGCAGTACTTC. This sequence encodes CASSLYPDSSYEQYF.